This is a list of T cell receptor beta chains from one sample in a study of blood T cell repertoires in COVID-19. Generated by immunoSEQ multiplex PCR, the TCRdb table keeps only in-frame clones and is missing some. The sample records about 92,000 clones, around nine tenths being singletons. The sequenced sample was peripheral blood. The source is a woman aged 55-70 years with COVID-19, enrolled during active disease. Both conserved end residues are part of each CDR3. D genes are given only for firm matches. The listing skips clone size in some rows; elsewhere it reads once, few, many or a size class.

clone_size	v_call	d_call	j_call	cdr3_nt	cdr3_aa
.	TRBV9	TRBD2	TRBJ2-5	TGTGCCAGCAGCGTAGGGCGGACTAGCGGGGGGGCCGTGGAGACCCAGTACTTC	CASSVGRTSGGAVETQYF
.	TRBV7-2	.	TRBJ2-3	TGTGCCAGCAGCCCGACTTTAGCGACAGATACGCAGTATTTT	CASSPTLATDTQYF
.	TRBV18	TRBD1	TRBJ1-2	TGTGCCAGCTCACCACCCTGGACAGGGGGCCACTATGGCTACACCTTC	CASSPPWTGGHYGYTF
.	TRBV27	TRBD1	TRBJ2-7	TGTGCCAGCAGGACCGGGACAGGCCTTTACGAGCAGTACTTC	CASRTGTGLYEQYF
.	TRBV5-1	.	TRBJ2-5	TGCGCCAGCAGCTTGTCTTCCAGCCAAGAGACCCAGTACTTC	CASSLSSSQETQYF
once	TRBV2	TRBD1	TRBJ2-3	TGTGCCAGCAGGACACAGGGGATAGATACGCAGTATTTT	CASRTQGIDTQYF
.	TRBV5-1	.	TRBJ2-1	TGCGCCAGCAGCTTGTTCACAGGTGTGTACAATGAGCAGTTCTTC	CASSLFTGVYNEQFF
.	TRBV19	.	TRBJ1-1	TGTGCCAGTAATCCCTGGGGGGGTACGGACACTGAAGCTTTCTTT	CASNPWGGTDTEAFF
.	TRBV5-4	.	TRBJ2-6	TGTGCCAGCAGCTCACAAATTACTGGGGCCAACGTCCTGACTTTC	CASSSQITGANVLTF
.	TRBV4-2	TRBD2	TRBJ2-7	TGTGCCAGCAGCCTGAATGGGACTAGCGGGGGTGGGTACGAGCAGTACTTC	CASSLNGTSGGGYEQYF
.	TRBV7-2	.	TRBJ1-1	TGTGCCAGCAGCGCGATGGTCGGGGATGCTGAAGCTTTCTTT	CASSAMVGDAEAFF
.	TRBV5-4	TRBD2	TRBJ2-5	TGTGCCATCAGCTTTGCGGGGGAGGGGCAAGAGACCCAGTACTTC	CAISFAGEGQETQYF
few	TRBV2	.	TRBJ1-2	TGTGCCAGCAGTGAAGCCTCAGGGGTCTATGGCTACACCTTC	CASSEASGVYGYTF
.	TRBV27	.	TRBJ1-2	TGTGCCAGCAGTGTCATTGGGGCCGCGGTCTATGGCTACACCTTC	CASSVIGAAVYGYTF
.	TRBV6-6	.	TRBJ1-2	TGTGCCAGCAGTCGTGGGACACTCGGGTCCGGCTACACCTTC	CASSRGTLGSGYTF
.	TRBV19	TRBD2	TRBJ2-3	TGTGCCAGTACCCCGAGGGGACTAGCGGGCACAGATACGCAGTATTTT	CASTPRGLAGTDTQYF
.	TRBV6-1	.	TRBJ1-5	TGTGCCAGCAGTGAAGCGCGTAATATACGGAATCAGCCCCAGCATTTT	CASSEARNIRNQPQHF
.	TRBV28	.	TRBJ1-5	TGTGCCAGCGGGGAGGGCAATCAGCCCCAGCATTTT	CASGEGNQPQHF
.	TRBV9	TRBD1	TRBJ1-2	TGTGCCAGCAGCGCCTCCCCAGGGGGCGCTGGGTATGGCTACACCTTC	CASSASPGGAGYGYTF
.	TRBV4-2	.	TRBJ1-2	TGTGCCAGCAGCCAAGACGTTCGGGCCCAGGGAGGCTACACCTTC	CASSQDVRAQGGYTF
.	TRBV10-3	TRBD1	TRBJ1-5	TGTGCCATCAGGCAGGGGGCTGATCAGCCCCAGCATTTT	CAIRQGADQPQHF
.	TRBV7-2	.	TRBJ1-6	TGTGCCAGCAGCTTCGGGGGGTGGGGAACAGGGTTGCCCCTCCACTTT	CASSFGGWGTGLPLHF
.	TRBV6-5	.	TRBJ1-1	TGTGCCAGCAGGAGACAGGCTGAAGCTTTCTTT	CASRRQAEAFF
.	TRBV3-1/TRBV3-2	TRBD1	TRBJ1-1	TGTGCCAGCAGCCCGGACAGGAGAACTGAAGCTTTCTTT	CASSPDRRTEAFF
.	TRBV14	TRBD2	TRBJ2-2	TGTGCCAGCAGCCAGAGACTAGCGGCGAACACCGGGGAGCTGTTTTTT	CASSQRLAANTGELFF
.	TRBV28	.	TRBJ1-1	TGTGCCAGCAGTCATAGCGGGAGTGGTCACACTGAAGCTTTCTTT	CASSHSGSGHTEAFF
.	TRBV7-9	TRBD1	TRBJ1-4	TGTGCCAGCAGCCCGGACAGGGGTGCAACTAATGAAAAACTGTTTTTT	CASSPDRGATNEKLFF
.	TRBV6-2/TRBV6-3	TRBD1	TRBJ2-7	TGTACCAGCAGTCGGACAGGGTACGAGCAGTACTTC	CTSSRTGYEQYF
.	TRBV4-2	TRBD1	TRBJ1-3	TGTGCCAGCAGTTCCGGGACAGTGACGTCCAAGAGGAGAAACACCATATATTTT	CASSSGTVTSKRRNTIYF
.	TRBV9	.	TRBJ2-7	TGTGCCAGCAGCATCACCCGGGGGAGTTACGAGCAGTACTTC	CASSITRGSYEQYF
once	TRBV29-1	TRBD2	TRBJ2-1	TGCAGCGTAGAAGGTGGAACTAGCGGGGGTACTGAGCAGTTCTTC	CSVEGGTSGGTEQFF
.	TRBV5-1	TRBD1	TRBJ1-1	TGCGCCAGCAGCATACAGGGGGCGAACACTGAAGCTTTCTTT	CASSIQGANTEAFF
.	TRBV6-5	.	TRBJ1-6	TGTGCCAGCAGTAAGAACAGGGTTTCACCCCTCCACTTT	CASSKNRVSPLHF
.	TRBV19	TRBD1	TRBJ2-3	TGTGCCAGTAGGGATGGACAGGGTGGGGCAGATACGCAGTATTTT	CASRDGQGGADTQYF
.	TRBV4-3	TRBD2	TRBJ2-5	TGCGCCAGCAGCCAAGGGAATAGCGGGGGCCAAGAGACCCAGTACTTC	CASSQGNSGGQETQYF
.	TRBV12-3/TRBV12-4	.	TRBJ1-6	TGTGCCAGCAGTCCTGCCTATAATTCACCCCTCCACTTT	CASSPAYNSPLHF
.	TRBV9	TRBD1	TRBJ1-3	TGTGCCAGCAGCACCCCGGGACAGGGGGATGGTATGTCTGGAAACACCATATATTTT	CASSTPGQGDGMSGNTIYF
once	TRBV5-4	.	TRBJ1-2	TGTGCCAGCAGCTTGGAATTTGGACATGGTACAATTAACTATGGCTACACCTTC	CASSLEFGHGTINYGYTF
.	TRBV11-2	TRBD2	TRBJ2-2	TGTGCCAGCAGCCTGGGACTAGCGGGGGGTCCACCGAACACCGGGGAGCTGTTTTTT	CASSLGLAGGPPNTGELFF
.	TRBV11-3	.	TRBJ2-7	TGTGCCAGCAGCCCTCTGCAGGGCTACGAGCAGTACTTC	CASSPLQGYEQYF